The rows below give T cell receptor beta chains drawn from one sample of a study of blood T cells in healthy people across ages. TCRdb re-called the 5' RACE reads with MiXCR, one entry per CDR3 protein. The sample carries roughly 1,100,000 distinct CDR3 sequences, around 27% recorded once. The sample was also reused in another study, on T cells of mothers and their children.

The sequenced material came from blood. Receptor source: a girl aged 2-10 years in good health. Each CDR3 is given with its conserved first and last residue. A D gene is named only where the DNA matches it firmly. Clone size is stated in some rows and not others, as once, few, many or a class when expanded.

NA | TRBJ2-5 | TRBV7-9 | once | TGTGCCAGCAGAACGGTATATCGAGGGCAAGAGACCCAGTACTTC | CASRTVYRGQETQYF
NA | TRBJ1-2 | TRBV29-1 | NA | TGCAGCGTTAAGCTTAATGGGGAACAGGGAGACTATGGCTACACCTTC | CSVKLNGEQGDYGYTF
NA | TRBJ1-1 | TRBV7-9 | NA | TGTGCCAGCAGCTCCAGTATCTGGGAAGCTTTCTTT | CASSSSIWEAFF
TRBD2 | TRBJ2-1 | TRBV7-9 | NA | TGTGCCAGCAGCTCCGTACGCGGGAGGGCCTACAATGAGCAGTTCTTC | CASSSVRGRAYNEQFF
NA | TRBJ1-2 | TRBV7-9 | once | TGTGCCAGCAGCCTAGGCGGTATCAGCTATGGCTACACCTTC | CASSLGGISYGYTF
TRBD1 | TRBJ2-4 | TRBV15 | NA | TGTGCCACCAGCGGCCAGGGGGCGACCAAAAACATTCAGTACTTC | CATSGQGATKNIQYF
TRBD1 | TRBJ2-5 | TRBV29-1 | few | TGCAGCGTTGAAGCGTTCGGGACAGGGGAAGAGACCCAGTACTTC | CSVEAFGTGEETQYF
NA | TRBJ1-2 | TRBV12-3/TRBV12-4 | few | TGTGCCAGCAGTTCGCACCCGGGACTGGGATATGGCTACACCTTC | CASSSHPGLGYGYTF
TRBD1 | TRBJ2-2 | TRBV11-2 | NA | TGTGCCAGCAGTTTGGCGAACACAGGGGGCACCGGGGAGCTGTTTTTT | CASSLANTGGTGELFF
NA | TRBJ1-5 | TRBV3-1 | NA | TGTGCCAGCAGCCAAGGGGGGCGTTCGGATCAGCCCCAGCATTTT | CASSQGGRSDQPQHF
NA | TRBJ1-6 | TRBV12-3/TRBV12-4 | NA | TGTGCCAGCAGTTTATGGCAGGTGGGGCCTGATTCACCCCTCCACTTT | CASSLWQVGPDSPLHF
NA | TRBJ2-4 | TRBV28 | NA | TGTGCCGGCAGTTTATCCGGGACCCCGACTGAGTACTTC | CAGSLSGTPTEYF
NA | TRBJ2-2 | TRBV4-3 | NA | TGCGCCAGCGGCCAGACGATCCGGGGGACATCCACCGGGGAGCTGTTTTTT | CASGQTIRGTSTGELFF
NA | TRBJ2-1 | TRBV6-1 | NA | TGTGCCAGCAGTGGAGAGCTGAATGAGCAGTTCTTC | CASSGELNEQFF
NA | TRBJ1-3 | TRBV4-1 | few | TGCGCCAGCAGCCAAGAACCGGATCGGGCTTCGTCTGGAAACACCATATATTTT | CASSQEPDRASSGNTIYF
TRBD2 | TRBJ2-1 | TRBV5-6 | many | TGTGCCAGCAGCGGGGGACTAGCGAATGAGCAGTTCTTC | CASSGGLANEQFF
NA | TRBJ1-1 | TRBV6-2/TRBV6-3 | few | TGTGCCAGCAGTTCTGACGGTTGGGACACTGAAGCTTTCTTT | CASSSDGWDTEAFF
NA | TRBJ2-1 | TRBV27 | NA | TGTGCCAGCAGGTCAGGTCCCTACAATGAGCAGTTCTTC | CASRSGPYNEQFF
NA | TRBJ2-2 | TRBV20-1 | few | TGCAGTGCTACGTGGAACACCGGGGAGCTGTTTTTT | CSATWNTGELFF
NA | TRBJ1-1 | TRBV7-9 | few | TGTGCCAGCAGCCGGGGGGGTAGACAGCCCGGAGGGAACACTGAAGCTTTCTTT | CASSRGGRQPGGNTEAFF
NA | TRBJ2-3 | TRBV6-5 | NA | TGTGCCAGCAACTACGGGAGTTACCGCACAGATACGCAGTATTTT | CASNYGSYRTDTQYF
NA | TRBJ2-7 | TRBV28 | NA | TGTGCCAGCAGTTTAAGGACCAACCACTTTGGGGAGCAGTACTTC | CASSLRTNHFGEQYF
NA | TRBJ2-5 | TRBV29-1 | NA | TGCAGCGTTCCCGGCCGCCCCGAAGAGACCCAGTACTTC | CSVPGRPEETQYF
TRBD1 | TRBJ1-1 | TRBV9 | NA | TGTGCCAGCAGTGGAACAGGGGGCCTTGAAGCTTTCTTT | CASSGTGGLEAFF
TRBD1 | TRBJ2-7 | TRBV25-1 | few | TGTGCCAGCACTGACAGGGCCACCTACGAGCAGTACTTC | CASTDRATYEQYF
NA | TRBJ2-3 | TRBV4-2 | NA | TGTGCCAGCAGCCAAGATAATGGGACACCCCCAGATACGCAGTATTTT | CASSQDNGTPPDTQYF